The rows below give T cell receptor beta chains drawn from one sample of a study of control samples from healthy donors and cancer patients. TCRdb keeps only in-frame clones here, not all; method: immunoSEQ multiplex PCR. The profile shows approximately 150,000 clones, 85% to 95% of them singletons. Sequenced material: blood. These receptors originate from a man in his forties or fifties in good health. Both conserved end residues are part of each CDR3. D genes are given only for firm matches. Some rows mark clone size as missing; the rest say once, few, many or name a class of expanded clone.

TRBV19	-	-	TRBJ1-2	CASSRTANYGYTF	TGTGCCAGTAGCCGGACAGCTAACTATGGCTACACCTTC
TRBV5-1	TRBD2	-	TRBJ2-3	CASSFLTSGSVRDTQYF	TGCGCCAGCAGCTTTCTGACTAGCGGGAGCGTCCGGGATACGCAGTATTTT
TRBV7-3	TRBD2	-	TRBJ2-3	CASSYERGEGKDTQYF	TGTGCCAGCAGCTATGAGCGTGGGGAGGGCAAAGATACGCAGTATTTT
TRBV10-3	TRBD2	-	TRBJ2-7	CAISTPTSGRALEQYF	TGTGCCATCAGCACGCCGACTAGCGGGAGGGCCCTAGAGCAGTACTTC
TRBV4-2	-	-	TRBJ2-7	CASSQVGYEQYF	TGTGCCAGCAGCCAAGTCGGCTACGAGCAGTACTTC
TRBV19	-	once	TRBJ1-1	CASTWSFEAFF	TGTGCCAGTACCTGGAGCTTTGAAGCTTTCTTT
TRBV6-1	TRBD1	-	TRBJ2-5	CASSEAGTEETQYF	TGTGCCAGCAGTGAAGCGGGGACAGAAGAGACCCAGTACTTC
TRBV6-5	TRBD2	-	TRBJ2-7	CASRRGAGGLYEQYF	TGTGCCAGCAGGCGGGGGGCGGGAGGCCTTTACGAGCAGTACTTC
TRBV5-6	-	-	TRBJ2-3	CASSSSSSTDTQYF	TGTGCCAGCAGCTCCAGCTCTAGCACAGATACGCAGTATTTT
TRBV9	-	-	TRBJ1-2	CASSVGGPYGYTF	TGTGCCAGCAGCGTAGGCGGTCCCTATGGCTACACCTTC
TRBV24-1	TRBD1	-	TRBJ2-7	CATSDVPTLGQGFDYEQYF	TGTGCCACCAGTGATGTGCCAACCCTAGGACAGGGATTTGACTACGAGCAGTACTTC
TRBV18	-	-	TRBJ1-1	CASSPGLAPRAFF	TGTGCCAGCTCACCAGGGCTCGCTCCCCGGGCTTTCTTT
TRBV18	-	-	TRBJ1-1	CASSPGKSNTEAFF	TGTGCCAGCTCACCTGGAAAGTCGAACACTGAAGCTTTCTTT
TRBV6-5	TRBD2	-	TRBJ2-1	CASIAGAPNNEQFF	TGTGCCAGTATAGCGGGGGCACCGAACAATGAGCAGTTCTTC
TRBV30	-	-	TRBJ2-2	CAWIAQGDTGELFF	TGTGCCTGGATCGCACAGGGTGACACCGGGGAGCTGTTTTTT
TRBV18	-	-	TRBJ1-5	CASSYGSDTQPQHF	TGTGCCAGCTCATACGGATCAGACACTCAGCCCCAGCATTTT
TRBV4-1	-	-	TRBJ1-5	CASSQDQGYSNQPQHF	TGCGCCAGCAGCCAAGATCAGGGGTATAGCAATCAGCCCCAGCATTTT
TRBV2	TRBD1	-	TRBJ2-3	CASGRQGLGSDTQYF	TGTGCCAGCGGGCGACAGGGGTTGGGGTCAGATACGCAGTATTTT
TRBV21-1	-	-	TRBJ2-5	CASTPDRHPNFGAQYF	TGTGCCAGCACCCCGGACAGGCATCCTAATTTCGGGGCCCAGTACTTC
TRBV10-3	-	-	TRBJ1-4	CAIRVTGSGLGGLFF	TGTGCCATCAGGGTTACAGGGTCGGGACTAGGGGGGCTGTTTTTT
TRBV6-6	-	-	TRBJ1-1	CASSYWTAEGTEAFF	TGTGCCAGCAGTTACTGGACAGCCGAGGGCACTGAAGCTTTCTTT
TRBV27	-	-	TRBJ1-1	CASSFSEDVNTEAFF	TGTGCCAGCAGTTTCTCAGAAGACGTGAACACTGAAGCTTTCTTT
TRBV24-1	TRBD1	-	TRBJ1-5	CATSEDRDRGLGEGQPQHF	TGTGCCACCAGTGAGGATCGGGACAGGGGGCTCGGTGAGGGCCAGCCCCAGCATTTT
TRBV20-1	-	-	TRBJ2-5	CSASEALGMETQYF	TGCAGTGCTAGTGAGGCCCTAGGCATGGAGACCCAGTACTTC
TRBV11-2	-	-	TRBJ2-1	CASSQYHRGGSYNEQFF	TGTGCCAGCAGCCAGTATCATCGAGGGGGCTCCTACAATGAGCAGTTCTTC
TRBV6-5	-	once	TRBJ1-5	CASRRDYQPQHF	TGTGCCAGCAGACGAGATTATCAGCCCCAGCATTTT
TRBV7-9	TRBD2	-	TRBJ2-3	CASSLGSSGADTQYF	TGTGCCAGCAGCTTAGGATCCAGCGGGGCAGATACGCAGTATTTT
TRBV29-1	-	once	TRBJ1-5	CSVKDLQRGVINQPQHF	TGCAGCGTTAAAGATCTTCAAAGGGGGGTTATCAATCAGCCCCAGCATTTT
TRBV7-8	-	-	TRBJ1-2	CASSLARTGIYGYTF	TGTGCCAGCAGCTTAGCCCGGACTGGAATCTATGGCTACACCTTC
TRBV28	-	-	TRBJ1-4	CASSLGGLGEKLFF	TGTGCCAGCAGTTTGGGGGGGCTGGGTGAAAAACTGTTTTTT
TRBV7-8	-	-	TRBJ1-1	CASSWRPWTVNTEAFF	TGTGCCAGCAGCTGGCGCCCGTGGACAGTGAACACTGAAGCTTTCTTT
TRBV2	TRBD1	once	TRBJ1-2	CASSEAAGTGDRYGYTF	TGTGCCAGCAGTGAAGCTGCCGGGACAGGAGACCGCTATGGCTACACCTTC
TRBV12-3/TRBV12-4	-	-	TRBJ2-2	CASGLQNTGELFF	TGTGCCAGCGGCCTCCAGAACACCGGGGAGCTGTTTTTT
TRBV27	-	-	TRBJ2-2	CASKNTGELFF	TGTGCCAGTAAAAATACCGGGGAGCTGTTTTTT
TRBV5-1	TRBD1	once	TRBJ2-3	CASSGDRAGAQYF	TGCGCCAGCAGCGGCGACAGGGCTGGAGCGCAGTATTTT
TRBV7-3	TRBD2	-	TRBJ2-5	CASSLSRTSGVQETQYF	TGTGCCAGCAGCTTGTCTCGGACTAGCGGGGTCCAAGAGACCCAGTACTTC
TRBV3-1/TRBV3-2	-	once	TRBJ1-1	CASSQGAGVGAFF	TGTGCCAGCAGCCAAGGTGCCGGGGTCGGCGCTTTCTTT
TRBV3-1/TRBV3-2	-	-	TRBJ2-2	CASSQGKVRTAGELFF	TGTGCCAGCAGCCAAGGAAAAGTCCGTACGGCCGGGGAGCTGTTTTTT
TRBV7-2	TRBD2	-	TRBJ2-7	CASSLVASGLEQYF	TGTGCCAGCAGCTTAGTGGCTAGCGGACTCGAGCAGTACTTC
TRBV4-2	-	-	TRBJ2-7	CASSRGSYEQYF	TGTGCCAGCAGCCGAGGCTCCTACGAGCAGTACTTC
TRBV2	-	-	TRBJ2-1	CASSVGNEQFF	TGTGCCAGCAGTGTAGGCAATGAGCAGTTCTTC
TRBV5-1	TRBD2	-	TRBJ2-3	CASSLPSGATDTQYF	TGCGCCAGCAGCTTGCCTAGCGGAGCCACAGATACGCAGTATTTT
TRBV27	TRBD2	-	TRBJ2-7	CASSTTSGNYEQYF	TGTGCCAGCAGTACGACTAGCGGAAACTACGAGCAGTACTTC
TRBV9	-	-	TRBJ1-2	CASSFGIDYGYTF	TGTGCCAGCAGCTTCGGGATCGACTATGGCTACACCTTC
TRBV2	-	-	TRBJ2-1	CASSEVADPTYNEQFF	TGTGCCAGCAGTGAAGTGGCGGATCCTACCTACAATGAGCAGTTCTTC
TRBV3-1/TRBV3-2	-	once	TRBJ1-2	CASSPTGTPYGYTF	TGTGCCAGCAGCCCCACGGGCACCCCCTATGGCTACACCTTC
TRBV2	TRBD1	-	TRBJ2-2	CASSRTGNTGELFF	TGTGCCAGCAGTAGGACAGGGAACACCGGGGAGCTGTTTTTT
TRBV10-2	TRBD2	-	TRBJ2-1	CASAGLAGEGNEQFF	TGCGCCAGCGCCGGACTAGCGGGGGAAGGAAATGAGCAGTTCTTC
TRBV7-9	TRBD2	-	TRBJ2-5	CASSPLAVQETQYF	TGTGCCAGCAGTCCCCTAGCGGTCCAAGAGACCCAGTACTTC
TRBV19	TRBD1	-	TRBJ2-3	CASSMRRWDRAEDTQYF	TGTGCCAGTAGTATGAGGAGATGGGACAGGGCTGAAGATACGCAGTATTTT
TRBV29-1	-	-	TRBJ1-2	CSVEDSLAGPRGGYTF	TGCAGCGTTGAAGATAGTTTGGCCGGTCCCCGGGGAGGCTACACCTTC
TRBV19	-	-	TRBJ1-5	CASTSEASYSNQPQHF	TGTGCCAGTACGTCCGAAGCTTCTTATAGCAATCAGCCCCAGCATTTT
TRBV27	-	-	TRBJ1-2	CASSTSRGPDGYTF	TGTGCCAGCAGTACCAGCAGGGGCCCGGATGGCTACACCTTC
TRBV2	-	-	TRBJ1-6	CASTNQDYNSPLHF	TGTGCCAGCACAAACCAGGATTATAATTCACCCCTCCACTTT
TRBV13	-	once	TRBJ1-4	CASSQVATNEKLFF	TGTGCCAGCAGCCAAGTTGCAACTAATGAAAAACTGTTTTTT